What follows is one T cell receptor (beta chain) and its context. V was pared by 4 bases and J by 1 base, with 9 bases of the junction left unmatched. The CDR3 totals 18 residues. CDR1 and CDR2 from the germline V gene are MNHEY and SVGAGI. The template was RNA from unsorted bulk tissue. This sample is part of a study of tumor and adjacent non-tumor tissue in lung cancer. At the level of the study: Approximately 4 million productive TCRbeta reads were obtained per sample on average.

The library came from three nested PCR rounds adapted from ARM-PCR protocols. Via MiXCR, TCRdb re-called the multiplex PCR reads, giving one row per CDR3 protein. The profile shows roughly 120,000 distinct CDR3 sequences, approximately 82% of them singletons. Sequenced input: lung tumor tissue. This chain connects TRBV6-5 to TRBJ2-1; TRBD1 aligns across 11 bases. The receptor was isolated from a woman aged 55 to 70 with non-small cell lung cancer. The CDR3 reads CASSCRDRGLDSYNEQFF. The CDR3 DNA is TGTGCCAGCAGTTGCCGGGACAGGGGGTTGGATTCCTACAATGAGCAGTTCTTC.